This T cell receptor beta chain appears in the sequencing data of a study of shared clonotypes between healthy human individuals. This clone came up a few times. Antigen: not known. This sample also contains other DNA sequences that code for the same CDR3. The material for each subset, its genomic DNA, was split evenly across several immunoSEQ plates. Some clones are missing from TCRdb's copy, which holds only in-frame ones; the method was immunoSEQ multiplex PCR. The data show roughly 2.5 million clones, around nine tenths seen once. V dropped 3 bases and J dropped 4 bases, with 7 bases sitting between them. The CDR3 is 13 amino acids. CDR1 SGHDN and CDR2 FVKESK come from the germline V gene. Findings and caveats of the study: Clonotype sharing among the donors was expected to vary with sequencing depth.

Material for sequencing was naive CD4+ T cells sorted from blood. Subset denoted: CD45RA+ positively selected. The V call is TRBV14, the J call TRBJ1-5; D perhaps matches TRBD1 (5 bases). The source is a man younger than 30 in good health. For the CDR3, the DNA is TGTGCCAGCAGCCAGGGACGAAATCAGCCCCAGCATTTT. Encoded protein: CASSQGRNQPQHF.